A selection of T cell receptor beta chains follows, all from one sample in a study of graft-versus-host responses after intestinal transplantation. Sequencing used immunoSEQ multiplex PCR; TCRdb keeps in-frame clones, though not all of them. This table holds thousands of clones, roughly 72% found once. Sample: ileum tissue, taken around 250 days after intestinal transplant. The receptor source for this set is a human patient who received an intestinal transplant, so some T cells may come from the graft donor. CDR3s include the opening cysteine and the closing phenylalanine or tryptophan. The order of the fields is J gene, clone size, V gene, D gene, CDR3 DNA, CDR3 protein. D genes are given only for firm matches. Clone size is shown for a subset of rows, as once, few, many or a class of expanded clone.

>TRBJ1-1|-|TRBV10-3|TRBD1
TGTGCCATCAGTGAGAGGGACAGCCGAGCTGAAGCTTTCTTT
CAISERDSRAEAFF
>TRBJ2-2|-|TRBV27|-
TGTGCCAGCAGTTTTCTAGCGGGGGAGCTGTTTTTT
CASSFLAGELFF
>TRBJ2-2|-|TRBV4-1|-
TGCGCCAGCAGCCATGTCTGGCGGGGCACCGGGGAGCTGTTTTTT
CASSHVWRGTGELFF
>TRBJ1-2|-|TRBV19|-
TGTGCCAGTAGTATAGATTCGCAGAAGACTTATGGCTACACCTTC
CASSIDSQKTYGYTF
>TRBJ2-3|-|TRBV14|TRBD2
TGTGCCAGCAGCCAAGGTCCGGGACTAGCGGGGGCTACAGATACGCAGTATTTT
CASSQGPGLAGATDTQYF
>TRBJ2-1|-|TRBV19|TRBD1
TGTGCCAGTAGTATAGGGACAGGGGAACCCAATGAGCAGTTCTTC
CASSIGTGEPNEQFF
>TRBJ1-2|-|TRBV27|-
TGTGCCAGCAGTTTATACAGGGATACTAACTATGGCTACACCTTC
CASSLYRDTNYGYTF
>TRBJ2-3|-|TRBV4-3|-
TGCGCCAGCAGCCGGGGGGGCGGGGGAGGCACAGATACGCAGTATTTT
CASSRGGGGGTDTQYF
>TRBJ2-2|few|TRBV30|TRBD1
TGTGCCTGGAGTGTCTGGGGGGGGACAGGGAGGAACACCGGGGAGCTGTTTTTT
CAWSVWGGTGRNTGELFF
>TRBJ2-5|once|TRBV18|TRBD1
TGTGCCAGCTCACCGGCTAGGACAGGCCAAGAGACCCAGTACTTC
CASSPARTGQETQYF
>TRBJ2-7|once|TRBV19|TRBD1
TGTGCCAGTAGTTCCACGGGACAGGGGAACTACGAGCAGTACTTC
CASSSTGQGNYEQYF
>TRBJ1-2|-|TRBV27|TRBD1
TGTGCCAGCAGTTTATCCACGGACAGGGGCGGCTACACCTTC
CASSLSTDRGGYTF
>TRBJ1-5|-|TRBV2|-
TGTGCCAGCAGTGAACGGACAGCTTCGTATCAGCCCCAGCATTTT
CASSERTASYQPQHF
>TRBJ1-5|-|TRBV30|TRBD1
TGTGCCTGGAGTGTGACAGGGTCCCAGCCCCAGCATTTT
CAWSVTGSQPQHF
>TRBJ2-1|-|TRBV6-4|-
TGTGCCAGCAGTGACTCGTCTAGCGATGAGCAGTTCTTC
CASSDSSSDEQFF
>TRBJ2-2|-|TRBV29-1|-
TGCAGCGTTGGGTCGACACCAAACACCGGGGAGCTGTTTTTT
CSVGSTPNTGELFF
>TRBJ2-1|-|TRBV5-4|TRBD1
TGTGCCAGCAGCTTAGGACAGGGGTCCTACAATGAGCAGTTCTTC
CASSLGQGSYNEQFF
>TRBJ1-4|few|TRBV30|-
TGTGCCTGGAACCTCTTGGGGGGGGATAATGAAAAACTGTTTTTT
CAWNLLGGDNEKLFF
>TRBJ1-1|-|TRBV5-1|TRBD1
TGCGCCAGCAGCTTGGGAGGGGGCTCGGTCGCTTTCTTT
CASSLGGGSVAFF
>TRBJ1-1|-|TRBV29-1|-
TGCAGCGGCGGCCAGGGAGGTTTCATGAACACTGAAGCTTTCTTT
CSGGQGGFMNTEAFF
>TRBJ2-7|once|TRBV7-8|-
TGTGCCAGCAGCTCGAATACAGCCTCCTACGAGCAGTACTTC
CASSSNTASYEQYF
>TRBJ1-6|-|TRBV2|-
TGTGCCAGCAGTGAGTGTCAGTCTGCTTGTACTTCACCCCTCCACTTT
CASSECQSACTSPLHF
>TRBJ1-5|-|TRBV12-5|TRBD1
TGTGCTAGTGGTTTGGGGACAGGGACCGGTCAGCCCCAGCATTTT
CASGLGTGTGQPQHF
>TRBJ2-7|-|TRBV2|-
TGTGCCGGTGACGGGGGGCGAAATCCCTACGAGCAGTACTTC
CAGDGGRNPYEQYF
>TRBJ1-2|-|TRBV5-1|TRBD1
TGCGCCAGCAGCAAGGACAGGAACTATGGCTACACCTTC
CASSKDRNYGYTF
>TRBJ1-2|-|TRBV11-2|-
TGTGCCAGCAGCCTATACAGTCCGAGAGGCTACACCTTC
CASSLYSPRGYTF
>TRBJ2-6|-|TRBV1|-
TGCACCAGCAGACGAAGTCGTTTGTGCACAAGTCGGGCCAACGTCCTGACTTTC
CTSRRSRLCTSRANVLTF
>TRBJ2-1|-|TRBV7-9|-
TGTGCCAGCAGCTTAGCGGGGACTCACCAATACAATGAGCAGTTCTTC
CASSLAGTHQYNEQFF
>TRBJ2-5|-|TRBV2|-
TGTGCCAGCAAACTAGGGAGAGGCCAAGAGACCCAGTACTTC
CASKLGRGQETQYF
>TRBJ2-4|-|TRBV6-1|TRBD1
TGTGCCAGCAGTGTTTTACCGGGACAGGGGGGACACATTCAGTACTTC
CASSVLPGQGGHIQYF
>TRBJ1-3|-|TRBV6-1|-
TGTGCCAGCATGGCCCTCTCTGGAAACACCATATATTTT
CASMALSGNTIYF
>TRBJ1-2|-|TRBV4-1|-
TGCGCCAGCAGCCACAGGGTTTTGGGCTACACCTTC
CASSHRVLGYTF
>TRBJ2-1|-|TRBV7-9|TRBD2
TGTGCCAGCAGCTTATCCGTTTTCGGGAGGGCCTGGAATGAGCAGTTCTTC
CASSLSVFGRAWNEQFF
>TRBJ1-2|once|TRBV7-4|TRBD1
TGTGCCAGCAGCTGGACAGGGATCGGCTACACCTTC
CASSWTGIGYTF
>TRBJ2-5|few|TRBV20-1|-
TGCAGTGCCTTACAAGAGACCCAGTACTTC
CSALQETQYF
>TRBJ2-2|few|TRBV4-1|-
TGCGCCAGCAGCTCACTAGGCGAGTTCTCCGGGGAGCTGTTTTTT
CASSSLGEFSGELFF
>TRBJ2-7|-|TRBV27|TRBD2
TGTGCCAGCAGTTCTGGGACTAGCGCTTACGAGCAGTACTTC
CASSSGTSAYEQYF
>TRBJ2-5|large|TRBV7-2|-
TGTGCCAGCAGCTTAGGTTTGAGTAGCCCGCAAGAGACCCAGTACTTC
CASSLGLSSPQETQYF
>TRBJ2-5|-|TRBV27|-
TGTGCCAGCAGTTTTCGCGCGTACCAAGAGACCCAGTACTTC
CASSFRAYQETQYF
>TRBJ2-1|few|TRBV11-3|TRBD2
TGTGCCAGCAGCTTAGGACTAGCGGGGGTTAGTAGTGAGCAGTTCTTC
CASSLGLAGVSSEQFF
>TRBJ2-1|once|TRBV5-6|-
TGTGCCAGCACCCAGGGCGGATACTACAATGAGCAGTTCTTC
CASTQGGYYNEQFF
>TRBJ1-1|-|TRBV6-5|TRBD1
TGTGCCAGCAGTGCCCGGACAGGGCGGGACACTGAAGCTTTCTTT
CASSARTGRDTEAFF
>TRBJ2-7|-|TRBV7-9|TRBD2
TGTGCCAGCAGCTTAGGACGACGGGGGAGGGCAGGGGAGCAGTACTTC
CASSLGRRGRAGEQYF
>TRBJ1-2|-|TRBV9|-
TGTGCCAGCAGCCGCAACAGCTATGGCTACACCTTC
CASSRNSYGYTF
>TRBJ1-1|-|TRBV29-1|TRBD1
TGCAGCGTAGGGACAGCCAACACTGAAGCTTTCTTT
CSVGTANTEAFF
>TRBJ1-5|-|TRBV10-3|-
TGTGCCATCAGTGATGAACCGGAGGGCCAGCCCCAGCATTTT
CAISDEPEGQPQHF
>TRBJ2-7|once|TRBV25-1|-
TGTGCCAGCAGTGATCGGAGGACAGAATCAACCTACGAGCAGTACTTC
CASSDRRTESTYEQYF
>TRBJ2-5|-|TRBV11-2|TRBD2
TGTGCCAGCAGCCCACGGCCGGGGGGGCTCCAAGAGACCCAGTACTTC
CASSPRPGGLQETQYF
>TRBJ1-4|few|TRBV5-8|TRBD1
TGTGCCAGCAACAAACAGGGGGCAACTAATGAAAAACTGTTTTTT
CASNKQGATNEKLFF
>TRBJ1-3|-|TRBV11-3|-
TGTGCCAGCAGCTTAATCGACAGGGGAAACACCATATATTTT
CASSLIDRGNTIYF